The clone carrying this T cell receptor (beta chain) was counted once. Using immunoSEQ multiplex PCR, the repertoire was profiled, and TCRdb retains in-frame clones only, with some absent. There are 150,000 to 200,000 clones in the sample; approximately 86% occur only once, and about 9.1% lies in the top ten. This record belongs to a study of blood T cell repertoires in COVID-19. Study information: Some COVID-19 samples were acute and others convalescent; all came from the United States, Italy and Spain.

Germline V gene sequence: CDR1 KGHDR, CDR2 SFDVKD. The CDR3 consists of 16 residues. V dropped 4 bases and J dropped 5; count of bases not matched to a gene: 8. Sequenced input: peripheral blood. The genes are TRBV24-1 and TRBJ2-3; TRBD1 matches 10 bases. The sequence derives from a woman older than 75 with acute or convalescent COVID-19. CDR3 DNA sequence: TGTGCCACCAGTGACGCGGGACAGGGGATGGTAGATACGCAGTATTTT. Protein sequence: CATSDAGQGMVDTQYF.